Sequencing of this T cell receptor (beta chain) was carried out in a study of chemoradiotherapy in HPV16-positive cancers. Study findings and constraints: Candidate HPV-specific clones and E7-related TCR motifs grew in tumor during treatment.

V gave up 1 base and J gave up 0 bases; unmatched junction bases: 3. This CDR3 has 15 amino acids. Germline loops: CDR1 SGHRS, CDR2 YFSETQ. Clones were read by immunoSEQ multiplex PCR, and TCRdb kept only the in-frame ones, dropping some. The repertoire holds over a thousand clones, 70% to 90% seen once, with around 3.8% in the top ten. This clone turned up a few times. What it binds is not known. The sequence was obtained from a human donor with HPV-associated anogenital cancer. The rearrangement links TRBV5-1 to TRBJ2-7, with 8 positions matching TRBD2. Sequencing used tumor tissue, obtained from a patient who underwent chemoradiotherapy. The CDR3 DNA reads TGCGCCAGCAGCTTGACTAGCGGAGGCTCCTACGAGCAGTACTTC. It translates to CASSLTSGGSYEQYF.